The present T cell receptor (beta chain) was sequenced within a study of blood T cell repertoires in COVID-19. Study context: Material from acute and convalescent COVID-19 was sourced from the United States, Italy and Spain. Nucleic acid was either cDNA or gDNA, and it came from T cells, B-cell-depleted T cells, or PBMCs.

Original data processing: Estimated nucleated cell counts came from reference gene primer amplification. Here immunoSEQ multiplex PCR was the method, and the copy in TCRdb shows in-frame clones only, minus some. The V and J calls and clone size are taken from that table; D and trimming were inferred from the DNA. The table lists around 170,000 clones, roughly 87% of them singletons. The CDR3 is 15 residues long. Germline-derived CDR1 and CDR2 are SNHLY and FYNNEI. Trimming removed 5 bases from V and 0 bases from J, with 13 bases in between. The clonotype was recovered from a man younger than 30 who had recovered from COVID-19. The specimen was peripheral blood. The chain joins TRBV2 to TRBJ1-1, with a possible D match to TRBD1 (5 bases). The CDR3 here is CASSKTTVMNTEAFF. The CDR3 coding sequence is TGTGCCAGCAGTAAAACGACAGTTATGAACACTGAAGCTTTCTTT.